The entry below describes one T cell receptor beta chain. This clonotype has just a few counts. Its antigen is still unknown. Nothing much larger sits one base from this clone, and base qualities are not available. The entry originates in a study of T cell repertoires in cytomegalovirus infection (dated by TCRdb to between 2019 and 2020). Regarding the research as a whole: The HLA type of each donor mattered for the analysis, because public TCR beta signatures pointed to carriage of CMV infection along with the matching HLA type. The paper as a whole reports these results and caveats: In the ex vivo response, HLA-C-restricted CMV-specific TCR beta clonotypes were dominant, and in two of eight donors the single most frequent clonotype came from this HLA-C-restricted group. Carriers of CMV infection plus the relevant HLA type were discriminated by the cumulative frequency of public TCR beta family members in the study cohort and in an independent approximately 360-donor cohort.

The sequencer was an Illumina HiSeq 1500. TCRdb reworked the public reads: Q25 trimming with fastp, MiXCR clone assembly, productive beta chains retained. Rows with a matching CDR3 protein are joined into one entry that keeps the most common DNA and genes. The table for this sample lists 510,000 or so distinct CDR3 sequences; about a quarter of them were counted only once. Clones ranked in the top ten supply less than 15% of the sample. This TCR came from a human donor in good health (CMV status not recorded). Some clones in this sample may be carry-over from other donors' samples. The sequenced sample consisted of PBMCs.

The CDR3 protein is CASRWDIQETQYF. The bases read TGTGCCAGCAGGTGGGACATCCAAGAGACCCAGTACTTC. The chain was built from TRBV6-2 or TRBV6-3 and TRBJ2-5, and possibly TRBD1, on 6 matching bases. The germline V gene provides CDR1 MNHEY and CDR2 SVGEGT. A distance of 9 bases separates the germline ends of V and J, which lose 6 bases and 1 base respectively. The CDR3 spans 13 residues, from the cysteine through the phenylalanine. Of all the DNA, just the CDR3 is kept, 39 bases in frame from base 1.